The 2 T cell receptor beta chains given below trace back to one sample, sequenced in a study of regulatory T cells in long-lasting Graves disease. The time point denotes: newly diagnosed GD, antithyroid drugs for less than 3 months. Extracted PBMC RNA gave rise to the TCR library. With iRepertoire HTBI primers and Arm-PCR of CDR3 regions, TCR beta libraries were built. TCRdb reprocessed the multiplex PCR reads via MiXCR and lists one record per CDR3 protein. The table has roughly 560,000 distinct CDR3 sequences, around 13% seen once. These records were also assigned to another study, of T cells in Graves' hyperthyroidism and ophthalmopathy.

The source material was peripheral blood mononuclear cells (PBMCs), sampled at new diagnosis, from a patient treated with antithyroid drugs. The receptor source for this set is a woman aged 25-40 years with Graves disease.

This clonotype was seen repeatedly, ten times or more. This chain joins TRBV11-3 and TRBJ2-1, with TRBD2 matching over 7 bases. Germline loops: CDR1 SGHNT, CDR2 YENEEA. This CDR3 comprises 16 residues. V gave up 0 bases and J gave up 2 bases; unmatched junction bases: 4. CDR3 sequence reads: CASSLERRGAYNEQFF. DNA for the CDR3: TGTGCCAGCAGCTTAGAGCGCCGGGGGGCCTACAATGAGCAGTTCTTC.

This clonotype was detected only once. The chain uses TRBV7-9 and TRBJ1-4; 7 bases match TRBD1. V gave up 3 bases and J gave up 6 bases; unmatched junction bases: 4. This CDR3 has 14 residues. Germline V lookup: CDR1 SEHNR, CDR2 FQNEAQ (reference sequence). Here the CDR3 DNA reads TGTGCCAGCAGCTTGGGACAGCCGGATGAAAAACTGTTTTTT. This gives the protein CASSLGQPDEKLFF.